This T cell receptor beta chain was sequenced during a study of graft-versus-host responses after intestinal transplantation. On the study more broadly: The recipients all started with anti-thymocyte globulin induction and then took tacrolimus and steroids for around three years. Points from the study as a whole: Detection of GvH clones occurred in recipient marrow, and some had their first appearance in ileum or blood. There was an association between peak levels of circulating GvH clones and early post-transplant HvG declines.

About this clone itself: Its matching antigen is unknown.

V was cut by 4 bases and J by 8 bases, with 12 bases left in between. Germline V gene data show CDR1 as SNHLY and CDR2 as FYNNEI. The CDR3 is made up of 13 amino acids. TCRdb's table, derived via immunoSEQ multiplex PCR, lists solely in-frame clones and lacks some. Found here are about 96,000 clones, around nine tenths of them singletons; the top ten hold approximately 0.17%. The sample consisted of unstimulated CD4+ T cells sorted from spleen or lymph node cells, taken before intestinal transplant. This clonotype originated in a human donor who received an intestinal transplant. V gene TRBV2 combines with J gene TRBJ2-1; D is uncertain. CDR3 in amino acids: CASSVPAHHEQFF. The DNA for the CDR3 is TGTGCCAGCAGTGTACCCGCGCACCATGAGCAGTTCTTC.